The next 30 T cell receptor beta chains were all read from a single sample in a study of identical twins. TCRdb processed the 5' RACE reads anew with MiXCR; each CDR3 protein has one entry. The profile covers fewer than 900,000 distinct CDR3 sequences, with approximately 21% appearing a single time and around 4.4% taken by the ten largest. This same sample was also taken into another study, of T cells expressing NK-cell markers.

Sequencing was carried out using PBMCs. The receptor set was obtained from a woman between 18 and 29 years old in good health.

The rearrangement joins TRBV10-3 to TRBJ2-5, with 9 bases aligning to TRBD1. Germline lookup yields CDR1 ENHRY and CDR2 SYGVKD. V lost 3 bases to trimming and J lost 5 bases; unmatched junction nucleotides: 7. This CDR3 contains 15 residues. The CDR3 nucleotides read TGTGCCATCAGTGACCGGGACAGGGACTGGGAGACCCAGTACTTC. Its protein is CAISDRDRDWETQYF.

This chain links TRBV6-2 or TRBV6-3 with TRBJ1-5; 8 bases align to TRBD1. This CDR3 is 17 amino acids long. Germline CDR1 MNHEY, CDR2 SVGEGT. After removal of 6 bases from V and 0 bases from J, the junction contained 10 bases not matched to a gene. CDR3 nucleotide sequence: TGTGCCAGCAGGAGACTTACAGGGGGGATTAGCAATCAGCCCCAGCATTTT. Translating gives CASRRLTGGISNQPQHF.

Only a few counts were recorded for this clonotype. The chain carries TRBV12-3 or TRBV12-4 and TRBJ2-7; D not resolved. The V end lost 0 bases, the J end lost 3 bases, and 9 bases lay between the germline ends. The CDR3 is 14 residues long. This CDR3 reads CASSLAGQYYEQYF. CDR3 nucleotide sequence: TGTGCCAGCAGTTTAGCAGGGCAATACTACGAGCAGTACTTC.

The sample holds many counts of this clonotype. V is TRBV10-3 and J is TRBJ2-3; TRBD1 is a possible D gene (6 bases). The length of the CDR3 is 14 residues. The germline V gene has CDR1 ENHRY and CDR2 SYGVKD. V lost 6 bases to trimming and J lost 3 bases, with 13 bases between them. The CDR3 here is CAIRTPRGTDTQYF. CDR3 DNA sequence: TGTGCCATCAGAACACCCAGGGGAACAGATACGCAGTATTTT.

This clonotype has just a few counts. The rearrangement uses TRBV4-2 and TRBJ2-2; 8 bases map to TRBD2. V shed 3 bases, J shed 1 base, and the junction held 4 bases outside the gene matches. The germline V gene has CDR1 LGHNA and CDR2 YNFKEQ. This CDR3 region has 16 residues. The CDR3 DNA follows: TGTGCCAGCAGCCATTTAGGGACTAGGAACACCGGGGAGCTGTTTTTT. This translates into CASSHLGTRNTGELFF.

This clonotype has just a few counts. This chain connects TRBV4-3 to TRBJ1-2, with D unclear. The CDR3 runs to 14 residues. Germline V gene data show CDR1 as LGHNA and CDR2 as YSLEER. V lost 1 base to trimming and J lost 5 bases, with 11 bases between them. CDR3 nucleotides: TGCGCCAGCAGCCAAGTAGGGTCCCCATATGGCTACACCTTC. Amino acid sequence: CASSQVGSPYGYTF.

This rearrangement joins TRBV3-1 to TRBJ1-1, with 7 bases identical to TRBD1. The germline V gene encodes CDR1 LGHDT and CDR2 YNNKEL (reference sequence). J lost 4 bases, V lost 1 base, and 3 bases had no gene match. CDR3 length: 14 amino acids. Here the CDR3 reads CASSQGQGVTEAFF. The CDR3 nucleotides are TGTGCCAGCAGCCAAGGACAGGGAGTCACTGAAGCTTTCTTT. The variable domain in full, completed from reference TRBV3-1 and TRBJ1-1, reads DTAVSQTPKYLVTQMGNDKSIKCEQNLGHDTMYWYKQDSKKFLKIMFSYNNKELIINETVPNRFSPKSPDKAHLNLHINSLELGDSAVYFCASSQGQGVTEAFFGQGTRLTVV.

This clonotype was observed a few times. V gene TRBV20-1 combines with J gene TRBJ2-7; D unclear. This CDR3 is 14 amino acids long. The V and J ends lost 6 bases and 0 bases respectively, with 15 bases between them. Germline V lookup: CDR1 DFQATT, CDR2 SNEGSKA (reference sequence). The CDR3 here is CSALNTANSYEQYF. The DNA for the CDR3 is TGCAGTGCCCTTAACACAGCAAACTCCTACGAGCAGTACTTC.

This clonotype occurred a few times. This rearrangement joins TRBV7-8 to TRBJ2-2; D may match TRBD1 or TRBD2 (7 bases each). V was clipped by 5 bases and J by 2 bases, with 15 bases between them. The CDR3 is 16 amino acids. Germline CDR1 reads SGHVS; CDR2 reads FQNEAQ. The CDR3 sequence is CASSQGGGLNTGELFF. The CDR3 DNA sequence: TGTGCCAGCAGCCAGGGGGGGGGCTTAAACACCGGGGAGCTGTTTTTT. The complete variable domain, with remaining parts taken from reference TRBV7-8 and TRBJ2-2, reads GAGVSQSPRYKVAKRGQDVALRCDPISGHVSLFWYQQALGQGPEFLTYFQNEAQLDKSGLPSDRFFAERPEGSVSTLKIQRTQQEDSAVYLCASSQGGGLNTGELFFGEGSRLTVL.

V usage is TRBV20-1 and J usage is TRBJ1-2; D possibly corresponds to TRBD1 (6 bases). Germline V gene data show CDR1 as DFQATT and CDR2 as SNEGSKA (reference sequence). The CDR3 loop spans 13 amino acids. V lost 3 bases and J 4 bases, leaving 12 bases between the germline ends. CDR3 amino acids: CSARTGGAYGYTF. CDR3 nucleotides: TGCAGTGCTAGGACAGGCGGGGCCTATGGCTACACCTTC.

CDR3 sequence: CASSAATSYEQYF. CDR3 in DNA: TGTGCCAGCAGTGCCGCGACATCGTACGAGCAGTACTTC. The V and J genes are TRBV6-2 or TRBV6-3 and TRBJ2-7; D not resolved. The ends were cut back, 5 bases at V and 4 bases at J, with 12 bases in the middle. In germline, CDR1 is MNHEY, CDR2 SVGEGT. The CDR3 extends over 13 amino acids.

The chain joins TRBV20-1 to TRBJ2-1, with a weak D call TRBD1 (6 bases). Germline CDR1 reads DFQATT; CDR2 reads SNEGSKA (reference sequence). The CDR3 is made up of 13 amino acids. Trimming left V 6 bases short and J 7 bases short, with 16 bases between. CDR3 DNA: TGCAGTGCCCAAGGCCCAGGGGCTAATGAGCAGTTCTTC. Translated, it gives CSAQGPGANEQFF.

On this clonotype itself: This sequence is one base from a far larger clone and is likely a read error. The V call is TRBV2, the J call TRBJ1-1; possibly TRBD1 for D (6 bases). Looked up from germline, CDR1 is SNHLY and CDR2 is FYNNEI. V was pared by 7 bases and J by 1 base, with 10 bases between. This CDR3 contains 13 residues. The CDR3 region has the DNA TGTGCCAGCACCCAGGACAGGAACACTGAAGCTTTCTTT. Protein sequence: CASTQDRNTEAFF.

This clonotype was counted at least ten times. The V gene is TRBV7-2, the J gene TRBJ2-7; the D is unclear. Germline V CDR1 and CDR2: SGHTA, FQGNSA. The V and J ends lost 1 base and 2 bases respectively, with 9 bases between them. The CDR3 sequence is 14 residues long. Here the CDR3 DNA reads TGTGCCAGCAGCTTAGACGGCCCGACCTACGAGCAGTACTTC. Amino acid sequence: CASSLDGPTYEQYF. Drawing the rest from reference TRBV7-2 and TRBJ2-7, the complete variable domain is GAGVSQSPSNKVTEKGKDVELRCDPISGHTALYWYRQSLGQGLEFLIYFQGNSAPDKSGLPSDRFSAERTGGSVSTLTIQRTQQEDSAVYLCASSLDGPTYEQYFGPGTRLTVT.

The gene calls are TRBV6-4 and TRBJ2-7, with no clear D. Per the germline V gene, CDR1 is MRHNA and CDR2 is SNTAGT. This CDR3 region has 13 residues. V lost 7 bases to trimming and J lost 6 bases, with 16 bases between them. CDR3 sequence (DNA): TGTGCCAGCAAAGGGAAAAACCTGTGCGAGCAGTACTTC. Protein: CASKGKNLCEQYF.

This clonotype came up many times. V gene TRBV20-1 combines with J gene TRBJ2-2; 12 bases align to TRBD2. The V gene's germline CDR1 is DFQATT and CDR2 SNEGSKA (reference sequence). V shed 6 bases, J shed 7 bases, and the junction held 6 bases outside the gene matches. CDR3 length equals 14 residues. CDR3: CSALAGGVFGELFF. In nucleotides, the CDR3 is TGCAGTGCCCTAGCGGGGGGGGTTTTCGGGGAGCTGTTTTTT.

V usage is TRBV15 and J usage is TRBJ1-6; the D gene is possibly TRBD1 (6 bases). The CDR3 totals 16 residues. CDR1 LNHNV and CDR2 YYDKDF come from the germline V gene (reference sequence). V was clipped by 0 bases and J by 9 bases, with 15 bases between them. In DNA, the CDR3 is TGTGCCACCAGCAGAGATCTGGCGGGGGCCGCTTCACCCCTCCACTTT. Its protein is CATSRDLAGAASPLHF.

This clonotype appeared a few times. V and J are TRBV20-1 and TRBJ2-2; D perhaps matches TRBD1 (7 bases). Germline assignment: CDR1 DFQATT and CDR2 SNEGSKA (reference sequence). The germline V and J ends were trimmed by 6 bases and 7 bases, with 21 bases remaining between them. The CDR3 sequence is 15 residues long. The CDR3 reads CSARPQGGRIGELFF. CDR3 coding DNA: TGCAGTGCCCGTCCGCAGGGGGGCCGCATCGGGGAGCTGTTTTTT.

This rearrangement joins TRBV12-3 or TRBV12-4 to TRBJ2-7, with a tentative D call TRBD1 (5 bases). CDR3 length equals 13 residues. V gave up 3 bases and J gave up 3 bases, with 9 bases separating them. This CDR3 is CASSLGRIYEQYF. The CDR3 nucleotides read TGTGCCAGCAGTTTGGGGCGCATCTACGAGCAGTACTTC.

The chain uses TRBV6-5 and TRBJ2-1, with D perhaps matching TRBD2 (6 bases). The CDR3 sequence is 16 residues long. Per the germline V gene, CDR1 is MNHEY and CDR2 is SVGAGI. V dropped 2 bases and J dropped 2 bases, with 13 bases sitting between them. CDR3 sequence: CASSYGGASPYNEQFF. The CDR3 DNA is TGTGCCAGCAGTTACGGCGGGGCTAGCCCCTACAATGAGCAGTTCTTC.

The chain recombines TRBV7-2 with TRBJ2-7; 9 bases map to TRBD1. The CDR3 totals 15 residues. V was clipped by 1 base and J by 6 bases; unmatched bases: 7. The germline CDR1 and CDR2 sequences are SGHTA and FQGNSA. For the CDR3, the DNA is TGTGCCAGCAGCTTAGTCACAGGGGGCTCGAGCGAGCAGTACTTC. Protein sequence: CASSLVTGGSSEQYF.

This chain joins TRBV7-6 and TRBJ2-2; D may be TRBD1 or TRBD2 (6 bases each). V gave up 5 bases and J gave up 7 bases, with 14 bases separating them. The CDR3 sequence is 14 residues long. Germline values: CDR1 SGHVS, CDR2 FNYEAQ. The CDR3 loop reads CASSTRGPGGELFF. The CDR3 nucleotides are TGTGCCAGCAGCACCCGGGGGCCGGGCGGGGAGCTGTTTTTT.

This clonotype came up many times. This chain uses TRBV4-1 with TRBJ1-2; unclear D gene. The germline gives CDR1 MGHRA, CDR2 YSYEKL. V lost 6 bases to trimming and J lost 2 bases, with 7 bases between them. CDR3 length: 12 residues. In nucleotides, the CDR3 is TGCGCCAGCAGTGGCCCCAACTATGGCTACACCTTC. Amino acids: CASSGPNYGYTF.

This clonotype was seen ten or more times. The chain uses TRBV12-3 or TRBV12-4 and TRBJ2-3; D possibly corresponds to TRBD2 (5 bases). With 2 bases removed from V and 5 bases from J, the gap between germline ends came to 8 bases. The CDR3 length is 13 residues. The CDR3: CASSLLARDTQYF. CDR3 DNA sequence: TGTGCCAGCAGTTTACTAGCTAGAGATACGCAGTATTTT.

The CDR3 region has the DNA TGTGCCAGCAGTTCCGGGGGTCTGAACAATGAGCAGTTCTTC. It codes for CASSSGGLNNEQFF. This chain links TRBV28 with TRBJ2-1; D might be TRBD2 (6 bases). The germline V gene encodes CDR1 MDHEN and CDR2 SYDVKM. V lost 4 bases to trimming and J lost 5 bases, with 12 bases between them. CDR3 length equals 14 residues.

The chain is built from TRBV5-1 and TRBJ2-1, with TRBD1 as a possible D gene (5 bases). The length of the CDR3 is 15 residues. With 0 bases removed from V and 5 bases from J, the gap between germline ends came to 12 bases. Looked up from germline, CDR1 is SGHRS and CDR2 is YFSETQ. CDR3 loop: CASSLAKGANNEQFF. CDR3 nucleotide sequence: TGCGCCAGCAGCTTGGCCAAAGGGGCAAACAATGAGCAGTTCTTC.

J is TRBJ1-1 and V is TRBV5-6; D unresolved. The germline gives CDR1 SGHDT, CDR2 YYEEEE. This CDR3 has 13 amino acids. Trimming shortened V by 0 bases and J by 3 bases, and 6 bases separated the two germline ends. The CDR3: CASSLEADTEAFF. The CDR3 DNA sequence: TGTGCCAGCAGCTTGGAGGCAGACACTGAAGCTTTCTTT. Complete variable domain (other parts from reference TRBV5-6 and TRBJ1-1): DAGVTQSPTHLIKTRGQQVTLRCSPKSGHDTVSWYQQALGQGPQFIFQYYEEEERQRGNFPDRFSGHQFPNYSSELNVNALLLGDSALYLCASSLEADTEAFFGQGTRLTVV.

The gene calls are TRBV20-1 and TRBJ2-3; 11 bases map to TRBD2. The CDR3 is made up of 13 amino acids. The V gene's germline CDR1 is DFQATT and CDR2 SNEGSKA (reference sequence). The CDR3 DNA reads TGCAGGGTTAGCGGGGGGGTCGCAGATACGCAGTATTTT. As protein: CRVSGGVADTQYF.

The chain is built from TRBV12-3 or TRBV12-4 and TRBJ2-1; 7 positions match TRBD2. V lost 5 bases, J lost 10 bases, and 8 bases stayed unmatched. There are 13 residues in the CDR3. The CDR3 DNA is TGTGCCAGCAGTCAAACTAGGGAGGGAGAGCAGTTCTTC. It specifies CASSQTREGEQFF.

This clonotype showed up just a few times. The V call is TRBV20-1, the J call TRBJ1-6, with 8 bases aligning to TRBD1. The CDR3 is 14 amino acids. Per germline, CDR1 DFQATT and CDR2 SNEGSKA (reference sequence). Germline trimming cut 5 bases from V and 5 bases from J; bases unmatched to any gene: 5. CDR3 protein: CSAPGGRNNSPLHF. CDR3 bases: TGCAGTGCTCCAGGGGGCAGGAATAATTCACCCCTCCACTTT.